This T cell receptor (beta chain) originates from a study of CXCR3-negative and CXCR3-positive naive CD8 T cells. The overall study: A total of around 140 million TRB reads was generated, with about 1.5 +/- 0.3 million per library. Study-wide results and limits: High diversity, comparable across both naive subsets, contrasted with much lower diversity in memory CD8+ cells. Relative to CXCR3-negative naive cells, CXCR3-positive naive cells had more hydrophobic TRB CDR3s.

The TRB cDNA libraries were prepared by 5' RACE with UMI labels. TCRdb processed the 5' RACE reads again and assigns one entry to each CDR3 protein, with no DNA. Here the sample table reports 100,000 to 150,000 distinct CDR3 sequences. All CD8+ T cell subsets were sorted in triplicate at fewer than 350,000 cells each. Worth noting for this clonotype: Its matching antigen is unknown.

Germline-derived CDR1 and CDR2 are SNHLY and FYNNEI. The CDR3 is 15 amino acids. The chain recombines TRBV2 with TRBJ2-3. The receptor was derived from a human donor in good health. Some clones in this sample may be carry-over from other donors' samples. Sample: naive CXCR3+ CD8+ T cells from blood. The subset denotes: CD45RO-CCR7+CD27+CD95- naive CD8+ T cells expressing CXCR3 (TNR3+). The CDR3 region is CASSEALLSTDTQYF.